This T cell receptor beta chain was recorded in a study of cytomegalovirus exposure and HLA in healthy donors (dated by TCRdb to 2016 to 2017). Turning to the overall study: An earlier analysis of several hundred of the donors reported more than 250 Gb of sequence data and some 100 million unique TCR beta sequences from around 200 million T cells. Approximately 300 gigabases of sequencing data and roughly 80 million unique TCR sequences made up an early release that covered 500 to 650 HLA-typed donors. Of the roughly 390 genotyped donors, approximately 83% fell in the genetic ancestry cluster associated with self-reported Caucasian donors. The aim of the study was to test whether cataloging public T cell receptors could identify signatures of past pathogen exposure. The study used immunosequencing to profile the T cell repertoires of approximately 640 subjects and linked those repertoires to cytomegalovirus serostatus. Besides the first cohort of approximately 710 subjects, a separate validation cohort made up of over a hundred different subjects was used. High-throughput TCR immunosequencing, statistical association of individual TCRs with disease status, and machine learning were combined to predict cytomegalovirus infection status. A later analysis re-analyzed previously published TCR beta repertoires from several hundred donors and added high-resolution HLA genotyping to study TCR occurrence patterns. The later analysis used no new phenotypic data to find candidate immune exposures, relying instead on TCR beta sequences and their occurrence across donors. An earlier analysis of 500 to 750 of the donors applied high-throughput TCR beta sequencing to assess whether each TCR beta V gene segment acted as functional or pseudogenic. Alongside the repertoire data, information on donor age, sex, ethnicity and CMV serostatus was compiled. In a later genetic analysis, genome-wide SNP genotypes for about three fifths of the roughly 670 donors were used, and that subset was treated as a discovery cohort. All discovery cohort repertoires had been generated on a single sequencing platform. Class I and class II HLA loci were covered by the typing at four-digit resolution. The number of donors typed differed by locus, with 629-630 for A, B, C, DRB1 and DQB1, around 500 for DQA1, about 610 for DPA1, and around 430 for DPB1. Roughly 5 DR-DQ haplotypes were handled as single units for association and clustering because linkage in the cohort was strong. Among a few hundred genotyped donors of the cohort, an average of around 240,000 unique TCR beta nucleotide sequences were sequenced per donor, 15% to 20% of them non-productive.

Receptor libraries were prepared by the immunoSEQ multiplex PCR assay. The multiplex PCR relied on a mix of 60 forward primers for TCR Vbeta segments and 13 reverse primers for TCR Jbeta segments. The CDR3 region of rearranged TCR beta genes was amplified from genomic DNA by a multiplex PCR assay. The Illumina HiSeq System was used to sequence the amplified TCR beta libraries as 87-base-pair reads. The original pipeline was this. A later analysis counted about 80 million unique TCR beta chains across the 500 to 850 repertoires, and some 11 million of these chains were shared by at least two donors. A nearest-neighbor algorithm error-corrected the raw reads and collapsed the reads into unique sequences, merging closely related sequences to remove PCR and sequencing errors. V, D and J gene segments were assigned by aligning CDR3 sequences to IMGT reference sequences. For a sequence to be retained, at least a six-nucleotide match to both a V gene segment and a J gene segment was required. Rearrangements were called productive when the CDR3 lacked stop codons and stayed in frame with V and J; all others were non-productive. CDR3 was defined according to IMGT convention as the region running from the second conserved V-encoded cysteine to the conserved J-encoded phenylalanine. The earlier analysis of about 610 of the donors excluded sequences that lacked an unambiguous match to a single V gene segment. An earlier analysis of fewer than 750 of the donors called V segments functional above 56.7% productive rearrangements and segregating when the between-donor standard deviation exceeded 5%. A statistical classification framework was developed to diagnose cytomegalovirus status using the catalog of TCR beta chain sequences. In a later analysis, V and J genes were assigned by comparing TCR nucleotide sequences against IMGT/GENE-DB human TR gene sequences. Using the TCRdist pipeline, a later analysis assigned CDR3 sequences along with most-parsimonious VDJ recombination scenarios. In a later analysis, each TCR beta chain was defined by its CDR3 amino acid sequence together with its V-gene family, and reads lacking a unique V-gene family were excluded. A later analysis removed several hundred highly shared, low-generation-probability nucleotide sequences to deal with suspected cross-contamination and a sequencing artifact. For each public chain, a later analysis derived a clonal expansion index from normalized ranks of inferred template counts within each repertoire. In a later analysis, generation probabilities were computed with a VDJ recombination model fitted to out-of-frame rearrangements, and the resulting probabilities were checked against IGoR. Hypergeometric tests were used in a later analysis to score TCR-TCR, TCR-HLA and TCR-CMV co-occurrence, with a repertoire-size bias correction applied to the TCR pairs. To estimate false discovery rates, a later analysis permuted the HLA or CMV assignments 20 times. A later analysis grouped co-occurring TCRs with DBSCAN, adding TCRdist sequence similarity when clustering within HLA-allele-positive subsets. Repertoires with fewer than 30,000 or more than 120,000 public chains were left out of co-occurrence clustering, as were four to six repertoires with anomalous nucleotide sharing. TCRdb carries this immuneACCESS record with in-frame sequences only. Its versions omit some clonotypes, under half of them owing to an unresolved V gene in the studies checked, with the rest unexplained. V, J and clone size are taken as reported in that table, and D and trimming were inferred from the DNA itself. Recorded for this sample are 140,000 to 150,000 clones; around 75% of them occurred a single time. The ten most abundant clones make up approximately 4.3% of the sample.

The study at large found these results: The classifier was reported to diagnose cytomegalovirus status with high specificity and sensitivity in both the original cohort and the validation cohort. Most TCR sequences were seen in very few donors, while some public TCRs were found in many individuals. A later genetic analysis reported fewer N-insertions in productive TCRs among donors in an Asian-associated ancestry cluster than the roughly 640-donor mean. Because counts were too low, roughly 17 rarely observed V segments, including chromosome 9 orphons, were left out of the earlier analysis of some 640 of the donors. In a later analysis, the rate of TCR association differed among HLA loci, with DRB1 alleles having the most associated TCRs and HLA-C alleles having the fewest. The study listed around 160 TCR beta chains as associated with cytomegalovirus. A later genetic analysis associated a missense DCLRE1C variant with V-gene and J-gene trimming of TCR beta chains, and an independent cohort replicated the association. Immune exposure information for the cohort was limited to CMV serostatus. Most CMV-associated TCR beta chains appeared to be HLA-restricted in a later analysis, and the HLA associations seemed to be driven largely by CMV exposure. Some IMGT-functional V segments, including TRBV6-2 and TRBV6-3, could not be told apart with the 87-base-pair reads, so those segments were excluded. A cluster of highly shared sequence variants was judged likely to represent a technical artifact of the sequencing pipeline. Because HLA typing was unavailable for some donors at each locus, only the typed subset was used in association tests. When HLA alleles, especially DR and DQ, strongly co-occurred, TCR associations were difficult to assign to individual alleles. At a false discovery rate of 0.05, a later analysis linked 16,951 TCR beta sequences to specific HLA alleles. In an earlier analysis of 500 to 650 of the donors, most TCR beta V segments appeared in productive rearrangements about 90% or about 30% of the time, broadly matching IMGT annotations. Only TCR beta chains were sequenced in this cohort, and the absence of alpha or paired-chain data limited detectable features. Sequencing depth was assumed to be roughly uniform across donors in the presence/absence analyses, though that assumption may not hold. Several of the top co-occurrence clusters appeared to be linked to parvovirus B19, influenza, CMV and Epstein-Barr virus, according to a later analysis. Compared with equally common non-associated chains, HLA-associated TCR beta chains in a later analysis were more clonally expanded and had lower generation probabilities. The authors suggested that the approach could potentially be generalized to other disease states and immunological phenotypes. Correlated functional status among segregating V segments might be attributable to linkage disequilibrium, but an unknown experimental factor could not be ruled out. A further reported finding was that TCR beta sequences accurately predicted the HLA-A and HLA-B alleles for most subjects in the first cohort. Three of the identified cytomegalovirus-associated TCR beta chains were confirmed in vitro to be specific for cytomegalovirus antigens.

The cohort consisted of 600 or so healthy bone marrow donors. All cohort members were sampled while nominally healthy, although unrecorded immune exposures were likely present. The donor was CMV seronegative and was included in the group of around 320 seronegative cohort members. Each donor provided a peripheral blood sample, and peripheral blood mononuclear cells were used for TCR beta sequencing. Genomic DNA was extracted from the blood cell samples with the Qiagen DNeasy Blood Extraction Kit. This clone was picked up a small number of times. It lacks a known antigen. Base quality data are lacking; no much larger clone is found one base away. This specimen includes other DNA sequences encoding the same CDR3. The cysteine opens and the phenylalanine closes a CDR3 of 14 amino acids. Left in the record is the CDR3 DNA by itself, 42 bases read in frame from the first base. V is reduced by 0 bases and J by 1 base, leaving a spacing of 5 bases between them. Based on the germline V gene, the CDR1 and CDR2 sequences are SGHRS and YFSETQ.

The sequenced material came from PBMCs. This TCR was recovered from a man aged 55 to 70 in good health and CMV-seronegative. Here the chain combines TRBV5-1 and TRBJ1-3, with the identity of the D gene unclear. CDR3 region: CASSLDSSGNTIYF. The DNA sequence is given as TGCGCCAGCAGCTTGGACAGTTCTGGAAACACCATATATTTT.